These 25 T cell receptor beta chains were all obtained from the same sample, sequenced in a study of T cell clonotyping in hematopoietic cell transplantation. The assay was immunoSEQ multiplex PCR, and TCRdb's table has in-frame clones only and misses some. The sample contains tens of thousands of clones, about 90% of which appear only once. Sequences were obtained from peripheral blood mononuclear cells. The receptors come from a woman in her 40s in good health. Some clones in this sample may be carry-over from other donors' samples.

This chain joins TRBV30 and TRBJ2-7, with 7 bases that match TRBD2. This CDR3 spans 19 amino acids. Germline trimming cut 3 bases from V and 4 bases from J; bases unmatched to any gene: 24. Germline values: CDR1 GTSNPN, CDR2 SVGIG (reference sequence). CDR3 loop: CAWSGSDPQEGGSQYEQYF. CDR3 sequence (DNA): TGTGCCTGGAGCGGTAGCGACCCCCAGGAGGGAGGGTCGCAGTACGAGCAGTACTTC.

This sequence joins TRBV2 and TRBJ2-6; 12 bases match TRBD2. V lost 8 bases, J lost 0 bases, and 8 bases stayed unmatched. CDR1 and CDR2 from the germline V gene are SNHLY and FYNNEI. The CDR3 loop spans 18 amino acids. The CDR3 here is CASDGGLAGSSGANVLTF. For the CDR3, the DNA is TGTGCCAGCGATGGCGGACTAGCGGGATCCTCTGGGGCCAACGTCCTGACTTTC.

This chain's CDR3 is CASSLGQVGTEQYF. For the CDR3, the DNA is TGCGCCAGCAGCCTCGGACAGGTCGGCACCGAGCAGTACTTC. The V call is TRBV5-1, the J call TRBJ2-7; TRBD1 matches 7 bases. The CDR3 sequence is 14 residues long. CDR1 is SGHRS and CDR2 is YFSETQ in the germline V gene. V was clipped by 4 bases and J by 6 bases; unmatched bases: 10. The whole variable domain, remainder taken from reference TRBV5-1 and TRBJ2-7, is KAGVTQTPRYLIKTRGQQVTLSCSPISGHRSVSWYQQTPGQGLQFLFEYFSETQRNKGNFPGRFSGRQFSNSRSEMNVSTLELGDSALYLCASSLGQVGTEQYFGPGTRLTVT.

This clone appeared a few times. This chain uses TRBV14 with TRBJ2-7, with unresolved D. The V gene's germline CDR1 is SGHDN and CDR2 FVKESK. The CDR3 spans 12 residues. The V gene lost 1 base and the J gene lost 3 bases, with 4 bases spanning the gap. CDR3 in DNA: TGTGCCAGCAGCCAAGGGGGCTACGAGCAGTACTTC. The encoded protein is CASSQGGYEQYF.

The rearrangement links TRBV6-5 to TRBJ2-7; D may match TRBD1 or TRBD2 (5 bases each). This CDR3 comprises 13 residues. Germline lookup yields CDR1 MNHEY and CDR2 SVGAGI. V lost 1 base and J 2 bases, leaving 6 bases between the germline ends. The CDR3 region has the DNA TGTGCCAGCAGTTACTTGGGACCCTACGAGCAGTACTTC. Amino acids: CASSYLGPYEQYF.

The J gene is TRBJ2-2, the V gene TRBV9; 8 positions match TRBD2. The CDR3 loop spans 16 amino acids. The V gene end was trimmed by 4 bases and the J gene end by 5 bases; junction bases not matched to a gene: 10. Germline CDR1 and CDR2: SGDLS and YYNGEE. The CDR3 is CASSITSGRGTGELFF. DNA of the CDR3: TGTGCCAGCAGCATTACTAGCGGACGAGGGACCGGGGAGCTGTTTTTT.

The rearrangement links TRBV7-3 to TRBJ2-7; D is unresolved. Between the trimmed V and J ends, which lost 5 bases and 6 bases, there was a span of 14 bases. This CDR3 has 13 amino acids. Germline V gives CDR1 SGHTA, CDR2 FQGTGA. The chain's CDR3 is CASSPTIFGEQYF. The DNA of the CDR3 is TGTGCCAGCAGCCCTACTATCTTCGGCGAGCAGTACTTC. Full variable domain (remainder filled in from reference TRBV7-3 and TRBJ2-7): GAGVSQTPSNKVTEKGKYVELRCDPISGHTALYWYRQSLGQGPEFLIYFQGTGAADDSGLPNDRFFAVRPEGSVSTLKIQRTERGDSAVYLCASSPTIFGEQYFGPGTRLTVT.

The chain joins TRBV10-3 to TRBJ2-2; D might be TRBD1 or TRBD2, each matching 5 bases. CDR3 length equals 15 residues. CDR1 ENHRY and CDR2 SYGVKD come from the germline V gene. Trimming removed 7 bases from V and 2 bases from J, with 14 bases in between. CDR3 bases: TGTGCCATCAACCTCGGGACGGATAACACCGGGGAGCTGTTTTTT. This codes for CAINLGTDNTGELFF.

The V gene is TRBV29-1, the J gene TRBJ1-1; D is unclear. Trimming took off 4 bases at V and 1 base at J, with 10 bases between the two ends. This CDR3 has 13 residues. Looked up from germline, CDR1 is SQVTM and CDR2 is ANQGSEA. In DNA, the CDR3 is TGCAGCGTTGTTTCGTCTGGGAACACTGAAGCTTTCTTT. This sequence encodes CSVVSSGNTEAFF.

This clone showed up just once. This rearrangement joins TRBV6-5 to TRBJ1-1; 7 bases are a match to TRBD1. This CDR3 region has 13 residues. Trimming cost V 6 bases and J 1 base; bases outside gene matches: 2. Germline-derived CDR1 and CDR2 are MNHEY and SVGAGI. The CDR3 here is CASRGTANTEAFF. CDR3 nucleotide sequence: TGTGCCAGCAGGGGGACAGCGAACACTGAAGCTTTCTTT.

The genes are TRBV6-6 and TRBJ2-1; no firm D call. The CDR3 contains 13 residues. With 5 bases removed from V and 3 bases from J, the gap between germline ends came to 8 bases. Germline V CDR1 and CDR2: MNHNY, SVGAGI (reference sequence). The CDR3 bases are TGTGCCAGCAGTACGGAAGACTACAATGAGCAGTTCTTC. This gives the protein CASSTEDYNEQFF.

The gene calls are TRBV9 and TRBJ1-1; a possible D gene is TRBD1 (5 bases). Germline V gene data show CDR1 as SGDLS and CDR2 as YYNGEE. The V gene lost 0 bases and the J gene lost 5 bases, with 14 bases spanning the gap. This CDR3 region has 15 residues. CDR3 region: CASSVALAEGTEAFF. The CDR3 coding sequence is TGTGCCAGCAGCGTAGCTTTGGCAGAGGGGACTGAAGCTTTCTTT. The full variable domain, rest sourced from reference TRBV9 and TRBJ1-1, is DSGVTQTPKHLITATGQRVTLRCSPRSGDLSVYWYQQSLDQGLQFLIQYYNGEERAKGNILERFSAQQFPDLHSELNLSSLELGDSALYFCASSVALAEGTEAFFGQGTRLTVV.

The chain employs TRBV4-3 and TRBJ2-1; 8 positions agree with TRBD2. Germline values: CDR1 LGHNA, CDR2 YSLEER. The CDR3 length is 16 residues. The trim removed 3 bases at V and 9 bases at J, leaving 13 bases unmatched. In DNA, the CDR3 is TGCGCCAGCAGCCAGGAGGGGCATTATGGACTAGCTGAGCAGTTCTTC. This codes for CASSQEGHYGLAEQFF.

This chain uses TRBV28 with TRBJ1-3; no clear D gene. Trimming pared 8 bases from V and 0 bases from J, leaving 14 bases between. The germline V gene encodes CDR1 MDHEN and CDR2 SYDVKM. There are 15 residues in the CDR3. The CDR3 DNA reads TGTGCCAGCTCCTCTCGGGCCTTCTCTGGAAACACCATATATTTT. The encoded protein is CASSSRAFSGNTIYF.

This chain uses TRBV4-3 with TRBJ2-1, with TRBD1 identical over 9 bases. Germline trimming cut 8 bases from V and 8 bases from J; bases unmatched to any gene: 13. Germline CDR1 and CDR2: LGHNA and YSLEER. CDR3 length: 15 residues. As DNA, the CDR3 is TGCGCCAGCCGACATCTCCGGGACAGGGATTATGAGCAGTTCTTC. Its translation: CASRHLRDRDYEQFF.

This chain connects TRBV7-9 to TRBJ2-1; 9 bases are a match to TRBD2. This CDR3 comprises 16 residues. J was trimmed by 7 bases and V by 8 bases; bases with no gene match: 15. Looked up from germline, CDR1 is SEHNR and CDR2 is FQNEAQ (reference sequence). The CDR3 here is CASGPWREGLGNEQFF. The DNA of the CDR3 is TGTGCCAGCGGCCCTTGGCGGGAGGGCCTAGGAAATGAGCAGTTCTTC.

The CDR3: CASSLRPGYNEKLFF. CDR3 nucleotides: TGTGCCAGCAGTTTAAGACCGGGGTATAATGAAAAACTGTTTTTT. This chain connects TRBV27 to TRBJ1-4; no reliable D call. Trimming left V 2 bases short and J 4 bases short, with 11 bases between. The CDR3 contains 15 residues. Germline-derived CDR1 and CDR2 are MNHEY and SMNVEV (reference sequence).

The chain joins TRBV7-2 to TRBJ1-4; maybe TRBD1 (6 bases). The CDR3 is 16 amino acids. Germline V lookup: CDR1 SGHTA, CDR2 FQGNSA. Trimming stripped 2 bases from V and 5 bases from J, with 15 bases between. CDR3 loop: CASSLRGGPGNEKLFF. CDR3 DNA: TGTGCCAGCAGCTTAAGGGGGGGCCCTGGGAATGAAAAACTGTTTTTT. Variable domain in full (rest from reference TRBV7-2 and TRBJ1-4): GAGVSQSPSNKVTEKGKDVELRCDPISGHTALYWYRQSLGQGLEFLIYFQGNSAPDKSGLPSDRFSAERTGGSVSTLTIQRTQQEDSAVYLCASSLRGGPGNEKLFFGSGTQLSVL.

Only a few counts were recorded for this clone. The chain joins TRBV18 to TRBJ1-2; 12 bases line up with TRBD1. This CDR3 comprises 16 residues. The J segment lost 6 bases and the V segment lost 3 bases, leaving 8 bases of the junction unmatched. Per the germline V gene, CDR1 is KGHSH and CDR2 is LQKENI. The CDR3 protein is CASSPVQGQGADGYTF. CDR3 nucleotide sequence: TGTGCCAGCTCACCTGTACAGGGACAGGGGGCAGATGGCTACACCTTC. Using reference TRBV18 and TRBJ1-2 for the parts outside the CDR3, the full variable domain is NAGVMQNPRHLVRRRGQEARLRCSPMKGHSHVYWYRQLPEEGLKFMVYLQKENIIDESGMPKERFSAEFPKEGPSILRIQQVVRGDSAAYFCASSPVQGQGADGYTFGSGTRLTVV.

The chain combines TRBV29-1 with TRBJ1-2, with 12 bases aligning to TRBD1. This CDR3 is 12 amino acids long. Germline loops: CDR1 SQVTM, CDR2 ANQGSEA. V gave up 6 bases and J gave up 6 bases; unmatched junction bases: 2. CDR3 nucleotide sequence: TGCAGCGTGGGACAGGGGGCTGATGGCTACACCTTC. It specifies CSVGQGADGYTF. The variable domain in full, completed from reference TRBV29-1 and TRBJ1-2, reads SAVISQKPSRDICQRGTSLTIQCQVDSQVTMMFWYRQQPGQSLTLIATANQGSEATYESGFVIDKFPISRPNLTFSTLTVSNMSPEDSSIYLCSVGQGADGYTFGSGTRLTVV.

The chain has TRBV18 and TRBJ1-5, with a tentative D call TRBD1 (5 bases). Trimming took off 3 bases at V and 3 bases at J, with 9 bases between the two ends. This CDR3 region has 14 residues. Germline CDR1 KGHSH, CDR2 LQKENI. The CDR3 sequence is CASSPSRDNQPQHF. For the CDR3, the DNA is TGTGCCAGCTCACCGAGCAGGGACAATCAGCCCCAGCATTTT.

This rearrangement joins TRBV20-1 to TRBJ1-4, with D unclear. The CDR3 runs 11 residues. With 3 bases removed from V and 8 bases from J, the gap between germline ends came to 7 bases. The germline CDR1 and CDR2 sequences are DFQATT and SNEGSKA (reference sequence). This CDR3 reads CSARLAEKLFF. In DNA form, the CDR3 reads TGCAGTGCTAGGTTAGCCGAAAAACTGTTTTTT.

The sample holds one count of this clone. The chain links TRBV5-1 to TRBJ2-1; 7 nucleotides agree with TRBD2. Germline loops: CDR1 SGHRS, CDR2 YFSETQ. Trimming took 0 bases from V and 4 from J; bases not matched to a gene: 4. The CDR3 totals 15 residues. CDR3: CASSLETSRYNEQFF. For the CDR3, the DNA is TGCGCCAGCAGCTTGGAGACTAGCAGATACAATGAGCAGTTCTTC.

The chain has TRBV27 and TRBJ2-7; maybe TRBD2 (5 bases). The CDR3 spans 13 residues. Germline-derived CDR1 and CDR2 are MNHEY and SMNVEV (reference sequence). V was clipped by 5 bases and J by 5 bases, with 13 bases between them. CDR3 nucleotides: TGTGCCAGCAGTGAGGGTATTTTGGACGAGCAGTACTTC. Protein sequence: CASSEGILDEQYF.

J is TRBJ2-1 and V is TRBV4-1, with 8 bases that match TRBD2. Germline V CDR1 and CDR2: MGHRA, YSYEKL. With 0 bases clipped from V and 5 bases from J, the junction kept 12 bases outside the gene matches. This CDR3 spans 18 amino acids. For the CDR3, the DNA is TGCGCCAGCAGCCAAGATCCGAGTAGCGGGACCGGCCACAATGAGCAGTTCTTC. Translated: CASSQDPSSGTGHNEQFF.